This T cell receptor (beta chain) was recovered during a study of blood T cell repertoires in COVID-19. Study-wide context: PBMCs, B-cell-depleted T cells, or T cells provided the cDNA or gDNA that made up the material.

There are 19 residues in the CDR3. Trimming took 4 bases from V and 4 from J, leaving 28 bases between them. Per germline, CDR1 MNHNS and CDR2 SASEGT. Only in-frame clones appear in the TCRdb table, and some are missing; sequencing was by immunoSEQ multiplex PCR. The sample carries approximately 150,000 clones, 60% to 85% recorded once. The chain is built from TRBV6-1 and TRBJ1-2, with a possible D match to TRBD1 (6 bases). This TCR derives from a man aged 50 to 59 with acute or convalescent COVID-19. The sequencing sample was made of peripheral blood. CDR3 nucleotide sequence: TGTGCCAGCAGTGCTCGAGGGCTTACCCGGGACACCAGTGCCTATGGCTACACCTTC. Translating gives CASSARGLTRDTSAYGYTF.